This T cell receptor (beta chain) originates from a study of CD8+ T cells in alopecia areata. Study-wide context: Dosing with tofacitinib proceeded for 6 to 18 months, followed by 6 months off drug.

There are 15 residues in the CDR3. Germline lookup yields CDR1 MNHEY and CDR2 SMNVEV (reference sequence). The V gene lost 5 bases and the J gene lost 3 bases, with 11 bases spanning the gap. Sequencing used cDNA as its template, made by extracting RNA and reverse transcribing it. Measured with immunoSEQ multiplex PCR; TCRdb has only the in-frame clones, and not every one. This table has 85,000 to 110,000 clones, 85% to 90% appearing once. The treatment: oral pan-JAK inhibitor, 5-10 mg twice daily. Concerning this clone itself: Its antigen is as yet unknown.

Whole-study results and caveats: On tofacitinib, scalp clonality and expanded CD8+ clones among top 100 fell significantly.

The source is a human donor with alopecia areata. The rearrangement uses TRBV27 and TRBJ2-6; D is undetermined. The sequenced sample was CD8+ T cells sorted from blood, obtained around week 31, from a patient treated with tofacitinib. The CDR3 region is CASSLNRGGANVLTF. In DNA form, the CDR3 reads TGTGCCAGCAGTCTCAACAGAGGTGGGGCCAACGTCCTGACTTTC. Full variable domain (missing parts from reference TRBV27 and TRBJ2-6): EAQVTQNPRYLITVTGKKLTVTCSQNMNHEYMSWYRQDPGLGLRQIYYSMNVEVTDKGDVPEGYKVSRKEKRNFPLILESPSPNQTSLYFCASSLNRGGANVLTFGAGSRLTVL.